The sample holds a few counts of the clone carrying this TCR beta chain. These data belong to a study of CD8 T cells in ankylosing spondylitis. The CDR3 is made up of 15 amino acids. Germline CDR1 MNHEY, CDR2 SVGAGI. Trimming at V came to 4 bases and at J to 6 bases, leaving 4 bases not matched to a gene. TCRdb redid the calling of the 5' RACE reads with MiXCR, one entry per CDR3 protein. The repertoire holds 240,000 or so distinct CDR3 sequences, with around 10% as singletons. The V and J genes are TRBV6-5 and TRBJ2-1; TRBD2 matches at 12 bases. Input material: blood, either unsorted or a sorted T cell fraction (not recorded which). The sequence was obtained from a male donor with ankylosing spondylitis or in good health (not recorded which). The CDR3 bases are TGTGCCAGCAGTTGGACTAGCGGGATTCCCAATGAGCAGTTCTTC. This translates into CASSWTSGIPNEQFF.